A single T cell receptor beta chain is shown here with its context. Its specificity is not known. TCRdb processed the RACE reads anew with MiXCR; each CDR3 protein has one entry. The repertoire holds tens of thousands of distinct CDR3 sequences, with around 10% as singletons. This record belongs to a study of human T cells and chemical hapten exposure. Study context: The cohort included alopecia areata under or over 50% scalp, totalis and universalis.

Germline V gene sequence: CDR1 SGHTA, CDR2 FQGNSA. CDR3 length: 16 residues. V lost 7 bases and J 2 bases, leaving 19 bases between the germline ends. The time point is: patch test 2, 6 weeks after DPC sensitization. Treatment: therapeutic diphenylcyclopropenone sensitization with weekly scalp DPC. Someone pulled total RNA out of unfractionated whole blood. The study's findings and limits: No change in TCRs above 1 in 1000 frequency was produced by DPC sensitization.

The receptor's source is a man between 35 and 55 years old with alopecia areata. Some clones in this sample may be carry-over from other donors' samples. This chain links TRBV7-2 with TRBJ2-3, with D maybe TRBD1 (6 bases). Sequenced material: whole blood, taken in connection with sensitization to the hapten diphenylcyclopropenone (DPC). This CDR3 is CASTLRGPPSTDTQYF. The CDR3 nucleotides read TGTGCCAGCACCCTCAGGGGACCTCCATCCACAGATACGCAGTATTTT.